Listed below are T cell receptor beta chains from one sample, sequenced in a study of sequential checkpoint blockade in melanoma. Here immunoSEQ multiplex PCR was the method, and the copy in TCRdb shows in-frame clones only, minus some. The data show about 19,000 clones, roughly 66% seen once. The starting material was CD8+ T cells sorted from blood (inferred from file names), obtained from a patient given nivolumab and ipilimumab in sequence. These TCRs come from a human donor with melanoma. Both conserved end residues are part of each CDR3. The D gene is left open where the match is weak. The listing skips clone size in some rows; elsewhere it reads once, few, many or a size class.

-	-	TRBV11-2	TRBJ1-2	TGTGCCAGCAGCTTGGGGCAGGGGCGGAACTATGGCTACACCTTC	CASSLGQGRNYGYTF
-	-	TRBV15	TRBJ2-6	TGTGCCACCAGCAGAGAGGCCATTCAGACTGGGGCCAACGTCCTGACTTTC	CATSREAIQTGANVLTF
-	TRBD1	TRBV4-1	TRBJ1-1	TGCGCCAGCAGCGAGGACAGGGGTGTCACTGAAGCTTTCTTT	CASSEDRGVTEAFF
-	-	TRBV19	TRBJ2-1	TGTGCCAGTAGGAAGAGTGTTCGCAATGAGCAGTTCTTC	CASRKSVRNEQFF
-	TRBD2	TRBV6-1	TRBJ2-5	TGTGCCAGCAGTGAAGCGACGGGAGGGCAAGAGACCCAGTACTTC	CASSEATGGQETQYF
few	-	TRBV4-1	TRBJ2-2	TGCGCCAGCAGCCAAGTATCAGGTCGGCTCGGGGAGCTGTTTTTT	CASSQVSGRLGELFF
few	-	TRBV7-2	TRBJ2-1	TGTGCCAGCAATCCGGGGAGCAACAATGAGCAGTTCTTC	CASNPGSNNEQFF
medium-sized	-	TRBV18	TRBJ2-7	TGTGCCAGCTCACCTTCCCAGGGGGGACCCTACGAGCAGTACTTC	CASSPSQGGPYEQYF
few	-	TRBV19	TRBJ1-4	TGTGCCAGTAGTTTATTTTCCGGGACACAGCTTTCTAAATCGAATGAAAAACTGTTTTTT	CASSLFSGTQLSKSNEKLFF
once	TRBD1	TRBV6-4	TRBJ2-1	TGTGCCAGCAGTGACGGGGACAGAAGCTCCTACAATGAGCAGTTCTTC	CASSDGDRSSYNEQFF
-	TRBD2	TRBV6-5	TRBJ2-5	TGTGCCAGCAGTTACTCGACTAGCGTATTTCAAGAGACCCAGTACTTC	CASSYSTSVFQETQYF
once	-	TRBV7-6	TRBJ1-1	TGTGCCAGCAGCTTAGTCCAGGGCCGGGAAGCTTTCTTT	CASSLVQGREAFF
-	-	TRBV19	TRBJ1-1	TGTGCCAGTAGTTTGAGTATGAACACTGAAGCTTTCTTT	CASSLSMNTEAFF
-	TRBD2	TRBV28	TRBJ2-1	TGTGCCAGCAACCAGGGACTAGCAGCCTACAATGAGCAGTTCTTC	CASNQGLAAYNEQFF
-	-	TRBV7-6	TRBJ1-5	TGTGCCAGCAGCCCACGCTCGTGGGTGGCAGGCAGGGGATCATATAGCAATCAGCCCCAGCATTTT	CASSPRSWVAGRGSYSNQPQHF
-	-	TRBV6-5	TRBJ2-7	TGTGCCAGCAGTGAAGAGGCCGCCTCCTACGAGCAGTACTTC	CASSEEAASYEQYF
-	-	TRBV29-1	TRBJ2-7	TGCAGCGTTGGTGGGGCAGCTCTCACCTACGAGCAGTACTTC	CSVGGAALTYEQYF
-	-	TRBV7-3	TRBJ2-7	TGTGCCAGCAGCCCGGAGGGGACGGTCTACGAGCAGTACTTC	CASSPEGTVYEQYF
-	TRBD1	TRBV7-2	TRBJ2-7	TGTGCCAGCAGCTTTGGGACAGGGCTCACCTACGAGCAGTACTTC	CASSFGTGLTYEQYF
-	-	TRBV6-5	TRBJ1-5	TGTGCCAGCAGTTACCTCGGGAGCAATCAGCCCCAGCATTTT	CASSYLGSNQPQHF
-	-	TRBV19	TRBJ2-7	TGTGCCAGTAGTATGGCCCACGAGCAGTACTTC	CASSMAHEQYF
-	-	TRBV21-1	TRBJ2-2	TGTGCCAGCAGCAAAGAAGAGGGACTAGCGGGGAGAAACACCGGGGAGCTGTTTTTT	CASSKEEGLAGRNTGELFF
-	-	TRBV28	TRBJ2-7	TGTGCCAGCGGCGGGCCCTACGAGCAGTACTTC	CASGGPYEQYF
-	-	TRBV5-6	TRBJ1-2	TGTGCCAGCAGTTTAAGGTTCAGGGACTATGGCTACACCTTC	CASSLRFRDYGYTF
-	-	TRBV9	TRBJ1-2	TGTGCCAGCAGCGTGCCAGGGATGCGAGGCTACACCTTC	CASSVPGMRGYTF
-	-	TRBV2	TRBJ1-1	TGTGCCAGCAGTGAACGGGGGAATCGGATGAACACTGAAGCTTTCTTT	CASSERGNRMNTEAFF
few	-	TRBV9	TRBJ1-3	TGTGCCAGCAGCGTAGATACGGGCTCTGGAAACACCATATATTTT	CASSVDTGSGNTIYF
once	TRBD1	TRBV4-1	TRBJ2-7	TGCGCCAGCAGTCCCTTATGGACAGGGGCCTACGAGCAGTACTTC	CASSPLWTGAYEQYF